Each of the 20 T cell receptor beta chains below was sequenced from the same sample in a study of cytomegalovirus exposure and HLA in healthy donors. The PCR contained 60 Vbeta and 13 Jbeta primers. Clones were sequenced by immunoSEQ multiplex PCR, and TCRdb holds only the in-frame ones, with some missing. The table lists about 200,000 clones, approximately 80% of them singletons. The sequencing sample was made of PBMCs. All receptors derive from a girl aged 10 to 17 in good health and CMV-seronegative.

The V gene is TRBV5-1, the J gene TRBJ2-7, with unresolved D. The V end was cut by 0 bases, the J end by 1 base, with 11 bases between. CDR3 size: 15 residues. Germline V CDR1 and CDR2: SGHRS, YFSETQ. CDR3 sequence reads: CASSLEQTRSYEQYF. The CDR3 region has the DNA TGCGCCAGCAGCTTGGAACAGACCAGATCCTACGAGCAGTACTTC.

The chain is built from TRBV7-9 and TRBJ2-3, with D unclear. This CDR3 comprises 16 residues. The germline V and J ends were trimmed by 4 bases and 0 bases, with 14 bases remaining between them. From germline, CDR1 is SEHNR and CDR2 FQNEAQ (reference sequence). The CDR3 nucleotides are TGTGCCAGCAGCTCCCCCCCTCCTACTAGCACAGATACGCAGTATTTT. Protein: CASSSPPPTSTDTQYF.

The CDR3 region is CASKASGGYNEQFF. CDR3 nucleotides: TGTGCCAGCAAGGCTAGCGGGGGTTACAATGAGCAGTTCTTC. The chain joins TRBV6-6 to TRBJ2-1; 10 bases map to TRBD2. This CDR3 region has 14 residues. V was clipped by 7 bases and J by 4 bases; unmatched bases: 4. Germline CDR1 MNHNY, CDR2 SVGAGI (reference sequence).

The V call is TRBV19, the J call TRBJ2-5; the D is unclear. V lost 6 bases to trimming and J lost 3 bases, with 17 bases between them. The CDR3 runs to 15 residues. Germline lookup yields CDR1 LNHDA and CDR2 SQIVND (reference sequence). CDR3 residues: CASSLVPTNKETQYF. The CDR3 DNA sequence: TGTGCCAGTAGCCTGGTCCCCACTAATAAAGAGACCCAGTACTTC. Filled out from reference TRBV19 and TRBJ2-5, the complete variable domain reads DGGITQSPKYLFRKEGQNVTLSCEQNLNHDAMYWYRQDPGQGLRLIYYSQIVNDFQKGDIAEGYSVSREKKESFPLTVTSAQKNPTAFYLCASSLVPTNKETQYFGPGTRLLVL.

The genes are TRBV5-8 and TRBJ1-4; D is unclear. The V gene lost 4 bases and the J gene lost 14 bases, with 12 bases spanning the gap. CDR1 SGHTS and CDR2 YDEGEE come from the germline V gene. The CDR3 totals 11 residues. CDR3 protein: CASSPRSGLFF. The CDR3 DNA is TGTGCCAGCAGCCCGAGGTCGGGGCTGTTTTTT. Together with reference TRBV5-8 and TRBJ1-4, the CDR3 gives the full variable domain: EAGVTQSPTHLIKTRGQQATLRCSPISGHTSVYWYQQALGLGLQFLLWYDEGEERNRGNFPPRFSGRQFPNYSSELNVNALELEDSALYLCASSPRSGLFFGSGTQLSVL.

This CDR3 is CASSFDTTDTQYF. Here the CDR3 DNA reads TGTGCCAGCAGCTTCGACACCACAGATACGCAGTATTTT. The J gene is TRBJ2-3, the V gene TRBV7-3; D call uncertain. The CDR3 is made up of 13 amino acids. Between the trimmed V and J ends, which lost 3 bases and 2 bases, there was a span of 6 bases. Germline lookup yields CDR1 SGHTA and CDR2 FQGTGA.

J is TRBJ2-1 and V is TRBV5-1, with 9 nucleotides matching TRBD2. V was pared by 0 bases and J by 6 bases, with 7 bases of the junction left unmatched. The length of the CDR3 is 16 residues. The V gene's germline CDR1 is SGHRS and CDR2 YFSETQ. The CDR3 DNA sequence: TGCGCCAGCAGCTTGGCCGTGAGCGGGAGGATCAATGAGCAGTTCTTC. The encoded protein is CASSLAVSGRINEQFF.

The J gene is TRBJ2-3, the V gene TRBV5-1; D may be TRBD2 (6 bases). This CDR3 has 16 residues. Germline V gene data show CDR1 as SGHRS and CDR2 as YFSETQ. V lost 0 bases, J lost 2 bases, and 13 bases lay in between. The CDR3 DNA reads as TGCGCCAGCAGCTTGGAGGCGGGAACGACCACAGATACGCAGTATTTT. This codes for CASSLEAGTTTDTQYF.

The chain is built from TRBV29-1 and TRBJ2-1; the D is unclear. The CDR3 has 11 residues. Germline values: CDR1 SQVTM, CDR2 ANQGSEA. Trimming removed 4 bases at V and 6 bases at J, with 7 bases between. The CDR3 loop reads CSVAPRNEQFF. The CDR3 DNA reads TGCAGCGTTGCTCCGCGCAATGAGCAGTTCTTC.

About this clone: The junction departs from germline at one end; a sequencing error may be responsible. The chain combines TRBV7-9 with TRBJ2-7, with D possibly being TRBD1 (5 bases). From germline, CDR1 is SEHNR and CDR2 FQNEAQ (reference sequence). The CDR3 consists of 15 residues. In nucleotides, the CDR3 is TGTGCCAGCCGCTTAGATTCAGGGTCCTCTAAAGAGCAGTACTTC. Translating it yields CASRLDSGSSKEQYF.

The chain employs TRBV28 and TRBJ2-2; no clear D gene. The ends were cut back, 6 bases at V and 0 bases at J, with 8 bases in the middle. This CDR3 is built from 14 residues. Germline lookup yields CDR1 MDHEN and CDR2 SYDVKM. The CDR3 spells CASSLGPNTGELFF. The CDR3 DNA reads TGTGCCAGCAGCCTGGGCCCGAACACCGGGGAGCTGTTTTTT. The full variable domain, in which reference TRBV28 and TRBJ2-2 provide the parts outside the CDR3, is DVKVTQSSRYLVKRTGEKVFLECVQDMDHENMFWYRQDPGLGLRLIYFSYDVKMKEKGDIPEGYSVSREKKERFSLILESASTNQTSMYLCASSLGPNTGELFFGEGSRLTVL.

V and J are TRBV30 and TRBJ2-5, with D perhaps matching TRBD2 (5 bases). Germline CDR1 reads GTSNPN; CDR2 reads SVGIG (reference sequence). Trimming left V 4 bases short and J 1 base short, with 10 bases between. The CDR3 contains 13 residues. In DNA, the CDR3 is TGTGCCTGGAATGAGCGGCCCCAAGAGACCCAGTACTTC. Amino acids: CAWNERPQETQYF. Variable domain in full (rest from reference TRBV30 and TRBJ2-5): SQTIHQWPATLVQPVGSPLSLECTVEGTSNPNLYWYRQAAGRGLQLLFYSVGIGQISSEVPQNLSASRPQDRQFILSSKKLLLSDSGFYLCAWNERPQETQYFGPGTRLLVL.

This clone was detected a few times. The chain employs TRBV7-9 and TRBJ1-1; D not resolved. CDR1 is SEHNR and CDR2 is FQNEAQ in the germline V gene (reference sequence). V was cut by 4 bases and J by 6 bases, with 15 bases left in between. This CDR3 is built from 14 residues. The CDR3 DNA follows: TGTGCCAGCAGCTCTTCCTCTGCGCCCCCTGAAGCTTTCTTT. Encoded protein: CASSSSSAPPEAFF.

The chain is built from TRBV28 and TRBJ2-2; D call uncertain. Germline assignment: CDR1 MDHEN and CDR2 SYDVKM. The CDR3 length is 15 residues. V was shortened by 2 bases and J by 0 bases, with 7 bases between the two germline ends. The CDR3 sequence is CASSLQASNTGELFF. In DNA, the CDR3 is TGTGCCAGCAGTTTACAGGCCTCGAACACCGGGGAGCTGTTTTTT.

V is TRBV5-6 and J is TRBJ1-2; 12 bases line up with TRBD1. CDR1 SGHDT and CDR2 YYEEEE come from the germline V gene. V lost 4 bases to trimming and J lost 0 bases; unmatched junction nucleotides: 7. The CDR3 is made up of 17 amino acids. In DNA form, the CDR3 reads TGTGCCAGCAGCCGCCGGGACAGGGGGCTTACTAACTATGGCTACACCTTC. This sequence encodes CASSRRDRGLTNYGYTF.

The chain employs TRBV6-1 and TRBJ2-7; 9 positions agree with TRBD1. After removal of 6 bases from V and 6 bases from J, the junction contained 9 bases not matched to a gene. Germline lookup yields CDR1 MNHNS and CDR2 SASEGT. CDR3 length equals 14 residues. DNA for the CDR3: TGTGCCAGCAGGAAGGGACAGGGCATTGGCGAGCAGTACTTC. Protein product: CASRKGQGIGEQYF.

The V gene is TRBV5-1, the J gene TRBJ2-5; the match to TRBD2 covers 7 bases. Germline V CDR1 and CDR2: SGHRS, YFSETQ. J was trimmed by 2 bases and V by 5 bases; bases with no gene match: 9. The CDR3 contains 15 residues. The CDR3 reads CASSSEGRGQETQYF. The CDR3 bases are TGCGCCAGCAGTAGCGAAGGGAGGGGACAAGAGACCCAGTACTTC.

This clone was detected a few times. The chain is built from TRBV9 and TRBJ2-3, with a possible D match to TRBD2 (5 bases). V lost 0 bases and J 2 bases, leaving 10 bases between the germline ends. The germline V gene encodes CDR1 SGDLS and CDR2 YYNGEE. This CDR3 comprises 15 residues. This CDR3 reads CASSVEGSPTDTQYF. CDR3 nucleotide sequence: TGTGCCAGCAGCGTAGAAGGGAGCCCCACAGATACGCAGTATTTT.

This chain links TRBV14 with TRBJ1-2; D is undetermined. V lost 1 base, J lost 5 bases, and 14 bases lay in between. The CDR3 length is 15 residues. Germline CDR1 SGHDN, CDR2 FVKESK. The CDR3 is CASSQGRIAGYGYTF. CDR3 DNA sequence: TGTGCCAGCAGCCAAGGGCGGATCGCGGGATATGGCTACACCTTC. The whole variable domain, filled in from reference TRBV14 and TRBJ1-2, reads EAGVTQFPSHSVIEKGQTVTLRCDPISGHDNLYWYRRVMGKEIKFLLHFVKESKQDESGMPNNRFLAERTGGTYSTLKVQPAELEDSGVYFCASSQGRIAGYGYTFGSGTRLTVV.

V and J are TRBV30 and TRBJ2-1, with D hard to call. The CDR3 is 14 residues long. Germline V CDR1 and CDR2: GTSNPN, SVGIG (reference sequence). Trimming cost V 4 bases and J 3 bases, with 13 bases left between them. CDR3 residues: CAWTLPSLYNEQFF. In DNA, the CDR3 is TGTGCCTGGACCCTTCCGAGCCTCTACAATGAGCAGTTCTTC.